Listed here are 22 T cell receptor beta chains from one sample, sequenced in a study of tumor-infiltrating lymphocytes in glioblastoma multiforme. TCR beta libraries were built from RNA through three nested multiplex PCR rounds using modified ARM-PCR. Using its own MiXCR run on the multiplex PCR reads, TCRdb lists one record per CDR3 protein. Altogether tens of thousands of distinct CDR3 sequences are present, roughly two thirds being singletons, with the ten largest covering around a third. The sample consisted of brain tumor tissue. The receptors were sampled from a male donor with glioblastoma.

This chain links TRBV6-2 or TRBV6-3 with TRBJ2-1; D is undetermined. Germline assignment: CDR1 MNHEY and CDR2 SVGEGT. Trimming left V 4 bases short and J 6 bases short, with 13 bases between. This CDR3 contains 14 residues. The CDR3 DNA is TGTGCCAGCAGTTCGAGGATGTACGGCAATGAGCAGTTCTTC. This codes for CASSSRMYGNEQFF.

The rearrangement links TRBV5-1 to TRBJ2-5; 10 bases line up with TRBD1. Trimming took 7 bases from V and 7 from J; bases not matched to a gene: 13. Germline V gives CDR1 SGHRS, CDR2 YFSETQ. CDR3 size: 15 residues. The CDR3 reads CASRWTGGGEGTQYF. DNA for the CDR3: TGCGCCAGCCGCTGGACAGGGGGTGGGGAAGGGACCCAGTACTTC.

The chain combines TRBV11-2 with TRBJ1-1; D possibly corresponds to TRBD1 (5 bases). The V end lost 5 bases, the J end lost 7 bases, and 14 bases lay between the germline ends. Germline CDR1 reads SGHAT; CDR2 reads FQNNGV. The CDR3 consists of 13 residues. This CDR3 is CASSVYGGVEAFF. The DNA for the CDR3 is TGTGCCAGCAGCGTATATGGAGGGGTTGAAGCTTTCTTT.

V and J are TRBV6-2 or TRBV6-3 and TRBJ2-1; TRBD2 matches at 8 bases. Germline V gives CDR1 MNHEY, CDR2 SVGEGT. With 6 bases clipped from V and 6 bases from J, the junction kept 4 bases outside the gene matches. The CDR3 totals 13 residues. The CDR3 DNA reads TGTGCCAGCAGATCCGGGGGGGTCAATGAGCAGTTCTTC. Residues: CASRSGGVNEQFF.

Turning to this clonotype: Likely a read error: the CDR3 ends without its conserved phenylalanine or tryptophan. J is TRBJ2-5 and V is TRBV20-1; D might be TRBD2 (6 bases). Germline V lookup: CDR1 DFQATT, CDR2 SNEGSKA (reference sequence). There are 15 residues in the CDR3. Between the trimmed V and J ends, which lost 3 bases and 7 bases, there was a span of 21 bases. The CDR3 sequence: CSASIGGSISGTQYI. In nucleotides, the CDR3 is TGCAGTGCTAGCATTGGAGGGAGTATTAGTGGGACCCAGTACATC.

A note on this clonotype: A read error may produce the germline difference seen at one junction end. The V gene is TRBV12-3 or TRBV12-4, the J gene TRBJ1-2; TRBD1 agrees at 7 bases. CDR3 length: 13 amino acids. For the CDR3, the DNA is TGTACCAGCAGTTGGGGCAGGGGGGATGGCTACACCTTC. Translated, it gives CTSSWGRGDGYTF.

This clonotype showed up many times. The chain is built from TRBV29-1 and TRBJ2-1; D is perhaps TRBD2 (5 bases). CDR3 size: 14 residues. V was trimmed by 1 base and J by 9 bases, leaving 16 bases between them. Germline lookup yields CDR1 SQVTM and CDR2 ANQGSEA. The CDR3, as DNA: TGCAGCGTTGAAGGTCCCAAGTGGGCGGGTGAGCAGTTCTTC. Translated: CSVEGPKWAGEQFF.

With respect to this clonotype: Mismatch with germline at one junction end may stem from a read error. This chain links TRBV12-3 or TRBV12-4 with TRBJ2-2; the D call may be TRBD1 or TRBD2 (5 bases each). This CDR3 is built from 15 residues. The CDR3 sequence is CDSSLLSGNTGDLFF. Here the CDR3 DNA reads TGTGACAGCAGTTTACTTTCAGGGAACACCGGGGACCTGTTTTTT.

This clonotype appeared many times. The CDR3 bases are TGCGCCAGCAGCTGGGGACTGACGTACGAGCAGTACTTC. This translates into CASSWGLTYEQYF. The V call is TRBV5-1, the J call TRBJ2-7, with D perhaps matching TRBD2 (6 bases). V lost 3 bases, J lost 4 bases, and 11 bases lay in between. CDR3 length: 13 amino acids. Germline CDR1 is SGHRS and CDR2 is YFSETQ.

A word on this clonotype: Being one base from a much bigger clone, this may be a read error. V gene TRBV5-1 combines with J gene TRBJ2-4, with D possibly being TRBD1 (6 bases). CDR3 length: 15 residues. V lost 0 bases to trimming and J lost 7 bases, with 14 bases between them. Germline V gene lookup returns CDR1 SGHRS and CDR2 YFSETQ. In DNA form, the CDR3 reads TGCGCCAGCAGCTTGGGTCCCAATCAGGGGAACATTCAGTACTTC. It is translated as CASSLGPNQGNIQYF.

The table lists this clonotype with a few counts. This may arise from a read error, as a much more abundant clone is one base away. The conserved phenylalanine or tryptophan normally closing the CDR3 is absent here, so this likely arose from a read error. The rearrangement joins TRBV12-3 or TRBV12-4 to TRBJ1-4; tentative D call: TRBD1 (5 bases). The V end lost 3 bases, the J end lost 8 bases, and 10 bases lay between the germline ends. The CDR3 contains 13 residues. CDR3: CASSFSEGEKLFS. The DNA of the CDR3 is TGTGCCAGCAGTTTCTCTGAGGGGGAAAAACTGTTTTCT.

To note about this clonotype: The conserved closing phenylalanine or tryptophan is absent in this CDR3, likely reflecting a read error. The CDR3 protein is CTSSYSGQGSCEQYL. The CDR3 DNA reads TGCACCAGCAGCTACTCGGGACAGGGGTCGTGCGAGCAGTACTTG. The rearrangement joins TRBV4-1 to TRBJ2-7; 10 bases are shared with TRBD1. The CDR3 length is 15 residues. Germline loops: CDR1 MGHRA, CDR2 YSYEKL.

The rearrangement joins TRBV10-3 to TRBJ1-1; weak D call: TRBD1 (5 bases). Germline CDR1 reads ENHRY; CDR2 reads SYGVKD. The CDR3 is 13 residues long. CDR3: CVAWEGLNTEAFF. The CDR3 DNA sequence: TGTGTTGCCTGGGAGGGACTGAACACTGAAGCTTTCTTT.

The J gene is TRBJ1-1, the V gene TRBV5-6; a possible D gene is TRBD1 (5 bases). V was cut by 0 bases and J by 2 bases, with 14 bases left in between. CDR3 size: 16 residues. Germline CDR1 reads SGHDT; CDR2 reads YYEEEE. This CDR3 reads CASSLALSGGNTEAFF. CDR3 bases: TGTGCCAGCAGCTTGGCCCTTTCCGGGGGAAACACTGAAGCTTTCTTT.

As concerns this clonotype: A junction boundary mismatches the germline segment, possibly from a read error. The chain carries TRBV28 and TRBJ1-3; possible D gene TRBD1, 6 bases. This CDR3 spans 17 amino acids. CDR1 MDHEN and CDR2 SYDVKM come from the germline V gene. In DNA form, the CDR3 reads TGTGCCAGCACCAACCCACGGGGGCAGTTCTCTGGAAACACCTTATATTTT. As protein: CASTNPRGQFSGNTLYF.

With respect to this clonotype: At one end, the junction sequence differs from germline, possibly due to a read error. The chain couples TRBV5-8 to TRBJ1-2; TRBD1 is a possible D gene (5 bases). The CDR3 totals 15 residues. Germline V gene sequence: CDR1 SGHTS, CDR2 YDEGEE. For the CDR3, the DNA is TGCGCCAGCAGCTTGGGACTCGTAGGAGGGACTGGCTACACCTTC. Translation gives CASSLGLVGGTGYTF. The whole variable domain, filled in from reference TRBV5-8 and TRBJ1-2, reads EAGVTQSPTHLIKTRGQQATLRCSPISGHTSVYWYQQALGLGLQFLLWYDEGEERNRGNFPPRFSGRQFPNYSSELNVNALELEDSALYLCASSLGLVGGTGYTFGSGTRLTVV.

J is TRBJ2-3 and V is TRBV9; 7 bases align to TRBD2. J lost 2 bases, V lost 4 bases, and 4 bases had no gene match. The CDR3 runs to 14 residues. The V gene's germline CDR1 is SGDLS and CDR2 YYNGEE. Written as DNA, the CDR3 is TGTGCCAGCAGCCCTGCGGGGGACACAGATACGCAGTATTTT. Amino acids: CASSPAGDTDTQYF.

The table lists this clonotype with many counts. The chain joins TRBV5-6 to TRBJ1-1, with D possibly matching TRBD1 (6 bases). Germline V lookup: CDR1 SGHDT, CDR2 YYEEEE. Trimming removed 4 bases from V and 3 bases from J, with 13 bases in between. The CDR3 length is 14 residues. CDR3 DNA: TGTGCCAGCAGCCCCATGGGGGCTGACACTGAAGCTTTCTTT. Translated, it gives CASSPMGADTEAFF.

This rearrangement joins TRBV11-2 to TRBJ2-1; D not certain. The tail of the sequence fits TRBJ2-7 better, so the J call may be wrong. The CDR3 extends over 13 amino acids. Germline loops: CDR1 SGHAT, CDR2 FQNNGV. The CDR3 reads CASSLDLGYEQYF. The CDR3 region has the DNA TGTGCCAGCAGCTTAGATTTGGGGTATGAGCAGTACTTC.

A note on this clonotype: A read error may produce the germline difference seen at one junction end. The CDR3 spells CSARGSEGLGSEQFF. The DNA for the CDR3 is TGTAGTGCTAGAGGATCTGAGGGCCTAGGCAGTGAGCAGTTCTTC. This rearrangement joins TRBV20-1 to TRBJ2-1; D is perhaps TRBD2 (5 bases). The CDR3 consists of 15 residues. CDR1 is DFQATT and CDR2 is SNEGSKA in the germline V gene (reference sequence).

As DNA, the CDR3 is TGTGCCAGCAGTTACGGCAGAACAAGAGCAGATACGCAGTATTTT. As protein: CASSYGRTRADTQYF. This sequence joins TRBV6-2 or TRBV6-3 and TRBJ2-3; D not certain. The V and J ends lost 2 bases and 4 bases respectively, with 13 bases between them. From germline, CDR1 is MNHEY and CDR2 SVGEGT. This CDR3 is 15 amino acids long.

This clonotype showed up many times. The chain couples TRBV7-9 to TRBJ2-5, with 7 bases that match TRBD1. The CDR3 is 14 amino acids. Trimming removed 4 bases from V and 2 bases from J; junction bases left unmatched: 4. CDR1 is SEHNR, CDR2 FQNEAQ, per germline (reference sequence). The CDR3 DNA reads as TGTGCCAGCAGCTGGGGGACAGCTCAAGAGACCCAGTACTTC. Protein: CASSWGTAQETQYF.